This is a list of T cell receptor beta chains from one sample in a study of shared clonotypes between healthy human individuals. TCRdb's table, derived via immunoSEQ multiplex PCR, lists solely in-frame clones and lacks some. The sample has over a million clones; roughly 97% are singletons. The sequencing sample was made of naive CD4+ T cells sorted from blood. The origin of the receptors is a man in his thirties or forties in good health. Each CDR3 is given with its conserved first and last residue. D genes are given only for firm matches. Size tells how often a clone was seen (once, few, many) or the class of an expanded clone, and some rows leave it out.

clone_size	d_call	v_call	j_call	cdr3_nt	cdr3_aa
.	TRBD2	TRBV30	TRBJ2-3	TGTGCCTGGAGTGCCCTAGCGGGAGCGATAGATACGCAGTATTTT	CAWSALAGAIDTQYF
once	.	TRBV11-2	TRBJ2-7	TGTGCCAGCAGCTTAGGATCTTACGAGCAGTACTTC	CASSLGSYEQYF
.	.	TRBV7-2	TRBJ2-3	TGTGCCAGCAGCGAAAGGGACGGCACAGATACGCAGTATTTT	CASSERDGTDTQYF
.	.	TRBV25-1	TRBJ2-2	TGTGCCGGGGGGACATCCACCGGGGAGCTGTTTTTT	CAGGTSTGELFF
.	TRBD2	TRBV5-4	TRBJ2-7	TGTGCCAGCAGCATAGCGGGGACCCCTGGGGAGTACTTC	CASSIAGTPGEYF
.	.	TRBV6-1	TRBJ2-7	TGTGCCAGCAAAGGCTACGAGCAGTACTTC	CASKGYEQYF
.	.	TRBV7-8	TRBJ2-7	TGTGCCACCCGAGGGCCCTCCTACGAGCAGTACTTC	CATRGPSYEQYF
.	.	TRBV7-2	TRBJ2-3	TGTGCCAGCAGCTTAGCGGGGCCAGATACGCAGTATTTT	CASSLAGPDTQYF
.	.	TRBV19	TRBJ1-2	TGTGCCACCCGGGGCCGGCCAAACTATGGCTACACCTTC	CATRGRPNYGYTF
.	.	TRBV5-1	TRBJ2-3	TGCGCCAGCAGCCACCAAAGACAGAACACAGATACGCAGTATTTT	CASSHQRQNTDTQYF
.	.	TRBV19	TRBJ1-2	TGTGCCAGTAGTTACAATAATTACTATGGCTACACCTTC	CASSYNNYYGYTF
once	.	TRBV5-1	TRBJ1-4	TGCGCCAGCAGCTCGCCGGACGGGGCCGGGGAAAAACTGTTTTTT	CASSSPDGAGEKLFF
.	.	TRBV4-3	TRBJ2-2	TGCGCCAGCAGCCAAGTCAGAAACACCGGGGAGCTGTTTTTT	CASSQVRNTGELFF
.	TRBD1	TRBV18	TRBJ2-5	TGTGCCAGCTCACTGGGGACAGGGGCGGAGGAGACCCAGTACTTC	CASSLGTGAEETQYF
.	TRBD2	TRBV6-1	TRBJ2-1	TGTGCCAGCAGCCTGCGGGAGTTCGCCTACAATGAGCAGTTCTTC	CASSLREFAYNEQFF
.	TRBD1	TRBV2	TRBJ2-5	TGTGCCAGCAGCGTCCAGGGGGCGGAGACCCAGTACTTC	CASSVQGAETQYF
.	.	TRBV12-5	TRBJ2-7	TGTGCTAGTGGTCGCGGACCCTACGAGCAGTACTTC	CASGRGPYEQYF
.	TRBD1	TRBV6-5	TRBJ1-1	TGTGCCAGCAGTTACGTCGGGACAGGGGTTAACACTGAAGCTTTCTTT	CASSYVGTGVNTEAFF
.	TRBD1	TRBV15	TRBJ2-7	TGTGCCACCGGGACAGATCTCTACGAGCAGTACTTC	CATGTDLYEQYF
.	TRBD1	TRBV7-9	TRBJ2-6	TGTGCCAGCAGACAAACAGGGGCTGCTCTTGGGGCCAACGTCCTGACTTTC	CASRQTGAALGANVLTF
.	TRBD1	TRBV18	TRBJ2-7	TGTGCCAGCTCACCTTTCGGGACAGATTACGAGCAGTACTTC	CASSPFGTDYEQYF
.	TRBD2	TRBV5-1	TRBJ2-1	TGCGCCAGCAGCTTGGCCACTAGCGGGATTAACAATGAGCAGTTCTTC	CASSLATSGINNEQFF
.	.	TRBV19	TRBJ2-7	TGTGCTAATCAGGTTCAGCTTTGGCACGAGCAGTACTTC	CANQVQLWHEQYF
.	TRBD1	TRBV30	TRBJ2-3	TGTGCCTGGAGGACAGGGGTGCTTCCAGATACGCAGTATTTT	CAWRTGVLPDTQYF
.	TRBD2	TRBV14	TRBJ2-7	TGTGCCAGCAGCCAAGTAAAAGCGGGAGGGCCCTACGAGCAGTACTTC	CASSQVKAGGPYEQYF
.	TRBD1	TRBV2	TRBJ1-2	TGTGCCAGCAGCCCCCGGACAGGGACCAATGGCTACACCTTC	CASSPRTGTNGYTF
.	.	TRBV5-1	TRBJ2-1	TGCGCCAGCAGCTTGACAGGGCTCACTCTCGATGAGCAGTTCTTC	CASSLTGLTLDEQFF
once	TRBD1	TRBV7-3	TRBJ2-1	TGTGCCAGCAGCGGACCGGGACAGGGATCCTACAATGAGCAGTTCTTC	CASSGPGQGSYNEQFF
.	.	TRBV11-2	TRBJ1-5	TGTGCCAGCAGCTCGCAGGCTGATCAGCCCCAGCATTTT	CASSSQADQPQHF
.	.	TRBV7-2	TRBJ1-2	TGTGCCATCCAAGGGTCCGGGCCTCAATATGGCTACACCTTC	CAIQGSGPQYGYTF
.	TRBD1	TRBV28	TRBJ1-5	TGTGCCAGCACCTTCGCGGGACAGACCCTTAGCAATCAGCCCCAGCATTTT	CASTFAGQTLSNQPQHF
.	.	TRBV19	TRBJ2-7	TGTGCCAGTAGTACCCGACACGCCTACTACGAGCAGTACTTC	CASSTRHAYYEQYF
.	TRBD1	TRBV6-1	TRBJ2-5	TGTGCCAGCAGTGAAGAGGGGGCTGGGGAGACCCAGTACTTC	CASSEEGAGETQYF
.	.	TRBV19	TRBJ1-1	TGTGCCAGTAGTGGGGGGACCAGGGGCCTGGCTGAAGCTTTCTTT	CASSGGTRGLAEAFF
.	TRBD1	TRBV6-1	TRBJ1-4	TGTGCCAGCAGTGATGGGGACAGGGGCGTTTGGGGGGAAAAACTGTTTTTT	CASSDGDRGVWGEKLFF
.	TRBD1	TRBV7-7	TRBJ2-5	TGTGCTAGCAGCGCGGGACAGGGCCCCAACCAAGAGACCCAGTACTTC	CASSAGQGPNQETQYF
.	TRBD1	TRBV5-1	TRBJ1-1	TGCGCCAGCAGCTTCTCCGGGACAGGGGAGAACACTGAAGCTTTCTTT	CASSFSGTGENTEAFF
.	TRBD2	TRBV19	TRBJ2-7	TGTGCCAGTAGAAGCAGGGGGCAGACTAGCGGGGCCCCCTACGAGCAGTACTTC	CASRSRGQTSGAPYEQYF
.	.	TRBV5-1	TRBJ1-1	TGCGCCAGCAGCTTGGGGCCTATGAACACTGAAGCTTTCTTT	CASSLGPMNTEAFF
.	.	TRBV29-1	TRBJ2-7	TGCAGCGTTGAAGATCGGAGCTACGAGCAGTACTTC	CSVEDRSYEQYF
.	TRBD2	TRBV5-1	TRBJ2-1	TGCGCCAGCAGCCCTGGACTAGCGGGAAGAGGTGAGCAGTTCTTC	CASSPGLAGRGEQFF
.	.	TRBV28	TRBJ2-7	TGTGCCACCGTACCCCCCTTGTGGTCCTACGAGCAGTACTTC	CATVPPLWSYEQYF
.	.	TRBV29-1	TRBJ2-4	TGCAGCGCCCAGACCGCCAAAAACATTCAGTACTTC	CSAQTAKNIQYF
.	.	TRBV11-2	TRBJ1-1	TGTGCCAGCAGCTATAACTCGGTGTGGAACACTGAAGCTTTCTTT	CASSYNSVWNTEAFF
.	TRBD1	TRBV7-9	TRBJ2-7	TGTGCCAGCAGCCGGGACAGCTCCTACGAGCAGTACTTC	CASSRDSSYEQYF
.	.	TRBV7-2	TRBJ1-1	TGTGCCAGCAGCTTAGGAGTAATTGGTACTGAAGCTTTCTTT	CASSLGVIGTEAFF
.	.	TRBV9	TRBJ1-4	TGTGCCAGCAGCAGGGGACCCCCGAATGAAAAACTGTTTTTT	CASSRGPPNEKLFF
.	TRBD1	TRBV4-3	TRBJ1-2	TGCGCCAGCAGCCAAGATTGGCAGGGGGCGCTTGGCTACACCTTC	CASSQDWQGALGYTF
.	.	TRBV11-1	TRBJ2-3	TGTGCCAGCAGCCCTCTACAGGGACCGCGCACAGATACGCAGTATTTT	CASSPLQGPRTDTQYF
.	.	TRBV2	TRBJ1-1	TGTGCCAGCAGTGATAGATCTAACACTGAAGCTTTCTTT	CASSDRSNTEAFF
.	.	TRBV14	TRBJ2-5	TGTGCCAGCAGCCAAGATGGTCGGTCCGTAGAGACCCAGTACTTC	CASSQDGRSVETQYF
.	TRBD1	TRBV28	TRBJ2-7	TGTGCCAGCACCTCCTTGACAGGGCCCCCTTACGAGCAGTACTTC	CASTSLTGPPYEQYF
.	.	TRBV2	TRBJ1-5	TGTGCCAGCCAAGGAGAGAGCAATCAGCCCCAGCATTTT	CASQGESNQPQHF
.	.	TRBV19	TRBJ2-1	TGTGCCAGTAGTATAGTTCAACAGAGCTCCTACAATGAGCAGTTCTTC	CASSIVQQSSYNEQFF
.	TRBD1	TRBV5-1	TRBJ1-4	TGCGCCAGCAGCTTGACGGGACAGGGGGCGCGGGAAAAACTGTTTTTT	CASSLTGQGAREKLFF
.	TRBD2	TRBV9	TRBJ2-2	TGTGCCAGCAGCGCGACTAGCGGGAAATCCAGGGAGCTGTTTTTT	CASSATSGKSRELFF
.	TRBD2	TRBV9	TRBJ2-1	TGTGCCAGCAGCGTAGCCGGCGGGAGGGCCTCCTACAATGAGCAGTTCTTC	CASSVAGGRASYNEQFF